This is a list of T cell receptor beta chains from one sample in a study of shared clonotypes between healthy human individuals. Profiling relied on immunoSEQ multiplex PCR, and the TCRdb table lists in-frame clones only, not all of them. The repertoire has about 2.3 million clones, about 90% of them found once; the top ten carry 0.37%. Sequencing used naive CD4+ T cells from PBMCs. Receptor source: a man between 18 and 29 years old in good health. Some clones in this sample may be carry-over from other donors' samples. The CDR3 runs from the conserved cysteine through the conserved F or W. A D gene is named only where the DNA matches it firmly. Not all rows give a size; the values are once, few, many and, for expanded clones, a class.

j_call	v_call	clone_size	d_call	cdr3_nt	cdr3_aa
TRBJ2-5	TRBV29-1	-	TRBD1	TGCAGCGTTGAAGATACAGGGGGCTGGGAGACCCAGTACTTC	CSVEDTGGWETQYF
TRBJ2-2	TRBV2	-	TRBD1	TGTGCCAGCAGGGGGACAGCGAACACCGGGGAGCTGTTTTTT	CASRGTANTGELFF
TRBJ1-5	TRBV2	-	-	TGTGCCAGCAGTCCAGGACAGACCAATCAGCCCCAGCATTTT	CASSPGQTNQPQHF
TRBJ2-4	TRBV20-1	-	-	TGCAGTGCTGCTAGTAGGGACATTCAGTACTTC	CSAASRDIQYF
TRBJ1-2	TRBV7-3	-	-	TGTGCCAGCAGCTTAACGGGAGGGGATGGCTACACCTTC	CASSLTGGDGYTF
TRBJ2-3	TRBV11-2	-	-	TGTGCCAGCAGCTTAGGAAGTTTCGTTGATACGCAGTATTTT	CASSLGSFVDTQYF
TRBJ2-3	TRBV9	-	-	TGTGCCAGCAGCGTATCTTTTTACACAGATACGCAGTATTTT	CASSVSFYTDTQYF
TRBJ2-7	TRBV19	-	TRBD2	TGTGCCAGTAGTTCGCCTAGCGGGAATTACGAGCAGTACTTC	CASSSPSGNYEQYF
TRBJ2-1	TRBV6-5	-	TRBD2	TGTGCCAGCAGTTATACTAGCGGGACACCCTCCAAACAGTTCTTC	CASSYTSGTPSKQFF
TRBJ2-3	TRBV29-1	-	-	TGCAGCGGGGGCGGCCCCCTGGGCACAGATACGCAGTATTTT	CSGGGPLGTDTQYF
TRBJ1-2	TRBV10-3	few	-	TGTGCCAACCGGGGGGGGTCGGAAGGCTACACCTTC	CANRGGSEGYTF
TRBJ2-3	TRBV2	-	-	TGTGCCAGCTCCTTCTCAGATACGCAGTATTTT	CASSFSDTQYF
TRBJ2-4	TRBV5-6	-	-	TGTGCCAGCAGCTCAGACGACATTCAGTACTTC	CASSSDDIQYF
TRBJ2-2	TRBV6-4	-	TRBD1	TGTGCCAGTCGGGACAGCACCGGGGAGCTGTTTTTT	CASRDSTGELFF
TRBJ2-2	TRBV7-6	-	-	TGTGCCAGCAGCCCGGACTATAACACCGGGGAGCTGTTTTTT	CASSPDYNTGELFF
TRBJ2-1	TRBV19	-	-	TGTGCCAGTACCCCCAGGGGGGAGCGGGAGATCGGGAAGCTGTTCTTC	CASTPRGEREIGKLFF
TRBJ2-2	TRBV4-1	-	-	TGCGCCAGCAGCCCCTTAGGAAAGGGCCGGCGCACCGGGGAGCTGTTTTTT	CASSPLGKGRRTGELFF
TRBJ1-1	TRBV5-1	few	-	TGCGCCAGCAGCCTGGACGTCAGTGAAGCTTTCTTT	CASSLDVSEAFF
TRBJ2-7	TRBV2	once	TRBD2	TGTGCCAGCAGTCCCGGGACTAGCGGTCCCTACGAGCAGTACTTC	CASSPGTSGPYEQYF
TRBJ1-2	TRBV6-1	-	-	TGTGCCAGCAGTGAAGACTGGGGCGGTCGGTATGGCTACACCTTC	CASSEDWGGRYGYTF
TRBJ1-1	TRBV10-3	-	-	TGTGCCATCAAGGAAAGTTTACGGTATGAAGCTTTCTTT	CAIKESLRYEAFF
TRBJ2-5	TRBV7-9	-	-	TGTGCCAGCAGCTTAGGAAGACGGTGGGTCTACCAAGAGACCCAGTACTTC	CASSLGRRWVYQETQYF
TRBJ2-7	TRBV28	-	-	TGTGCCAGCAGTAAGCCCGGAGCTACGTCTCCGGAGCAGTACTTC	CASSKPGATSPEQYF
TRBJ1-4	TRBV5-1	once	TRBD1	TGCGCCAGCAGCGCCTCCGGGACAGGGGATGAAAAACTGTTTTTT	CASSASGTGDEKLFF
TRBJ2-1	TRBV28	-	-	TGTGCCAGCAGTTCCCCACCTCCCGGGGCCTACAATGAGCAGTTCTTC	CASSSPPPGAYNEQFF
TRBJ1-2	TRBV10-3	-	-	TGTGCCATCAGTGACAATTCCGGGACGCCTTATGGCTACACCTTC	CAISDNSGTPYGYTF
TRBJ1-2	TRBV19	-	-	TGTGCCAGTAGTATCGGGCAGGGTCCGACCTATGGCTACACCTTC	CASSIGQGPTYGYTF
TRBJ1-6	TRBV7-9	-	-	TGTGCCAGCAGCCTCCTAGCGGGGAATTCACCCCTCCACTTT	CASSLLAGNSPLHF
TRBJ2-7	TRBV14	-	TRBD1	TGTGCCAGCAGCCAAGTCTGGGGACAGGGTTCCTACGAGCAGTACTTC	CASSQVWGQGSYEQYF
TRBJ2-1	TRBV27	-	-	TGTGCCAGCAGTTTAAGACCGCGCGCCTACAATGAGCAGTTCTTC	CASSLRPRAYNEQFF
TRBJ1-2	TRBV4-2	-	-	TGTGCCAGCAGCCAAGATTATACGCAGGGTGGTTACTATGGCTACACCTTC	CASSQDYTQGGYYGYTF
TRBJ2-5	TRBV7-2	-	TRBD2	TGTGCCAGCAGCATACAAGCGGGAGGGGGGGAGACCCAGTACTTC	CASSIQAGGGETQYF
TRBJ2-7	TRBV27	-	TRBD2	TGTGCCAGCAGTCCGGCCCGGACTAGCCGCTCCTACGAGCAGTACTTC	CASSPARTSRSYEQYF
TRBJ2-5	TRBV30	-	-	TGTGCCTGGAGTGTACAGGCGGGGGAGACCCAGTACTTC	CAWSVQAGETQYF
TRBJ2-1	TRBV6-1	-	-	TGTGCCAGCAGCGGGACTCGTTACAATGAGCAGTTCTTC	CASSGTRYNEQFF
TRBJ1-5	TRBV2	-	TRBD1	TGTGCCAGCAGTGACAGGGGGCACAATCAGCCCCAGCATTTT	CASSDRGHNQPQHF
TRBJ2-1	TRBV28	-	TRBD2	TGTGCCAGCAGTTCCCGGACTAGCGGGGGCAACTACAATGAGCAGTTCTTC	CASSSRTSGGNYNEQFF
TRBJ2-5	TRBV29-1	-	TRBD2	TGCAGCGTTGTCGCGGGGGATGAGACCCAGTACTTC	CSVVAGDETQYF
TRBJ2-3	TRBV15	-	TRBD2	TGTGCCACCAGCAGAGGGACTAGCGGCACAGATACGCAGTATTTT	CATSRGTSGTDTQYF
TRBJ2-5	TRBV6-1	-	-	TGTGCCAGCAGGATCCAAGAGACCCAGTACTTC	CASRIQETQYF
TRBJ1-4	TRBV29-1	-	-	TGCAGCGCCCTCCCCGGGCCTGGGGGTGAAAAACTGTTTTTT	CSALPGPGGEKLFF
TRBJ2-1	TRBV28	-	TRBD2	TGTGCCAGCAGTTTAGCGGGAGAGGGTTACAATGAGCAGTTCTTC	CASSLAGEGYNEQFF
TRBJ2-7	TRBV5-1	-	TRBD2	TGCGCCAGCAGCTTGGGATTAGGACTAGCCTACGAGCAGTACTTC	CASSLGLGLAYEQYF
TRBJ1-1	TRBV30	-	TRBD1	TGTGCCTGGAGTGTACAGGGGACAGGGAACACTGAAGCTTTCTTT	CAWSVQGTGNTEAFF
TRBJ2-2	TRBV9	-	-	TGTGCCAGCAGCGTAGACTTACAGGCCGGCACCGGGGAGCTGTTTTTT	CASSVDLQAGTGELFF
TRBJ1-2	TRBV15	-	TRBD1	TGTGCCACCAGCACAGGACAGGGGAGGTACACCTTC	CATSTGQGRYTF
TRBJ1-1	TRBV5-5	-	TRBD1	TGTGCCAGCAGACCGGGACAGGGTTTAGAACCTTTCTTT	CASRPGQGLEPFF
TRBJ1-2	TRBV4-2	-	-	TGTGCCAGCAGCCATCCCGGAGGAAACTATGGCTACACCTTC	CASSHPGGNYGYTF
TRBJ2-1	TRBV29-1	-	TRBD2	TGCAGCGTTGAAGTAGCGGGAGGGTTGGGGAATGAGCAGTTCTTC	CSVEVAGGLGNEQFF
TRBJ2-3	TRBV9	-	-	TGTGCCAGCAGCCCCCGGGGCCTCTCTACAGATACGCAGTATTTT	CASSPRGLSTDTQYF
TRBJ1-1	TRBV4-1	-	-	TGCGCCAGCAGCCAAGGGGGGGGCAGGGGCTACACTGAAGCTTTCTTT	CASSQGGGRGYTEAFF
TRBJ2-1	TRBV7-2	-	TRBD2	TGTGCCAGCAGCTTAGAAGCGGGAGTGTATGAGCAGTTCTTC	CASSLEAGVYEQFF
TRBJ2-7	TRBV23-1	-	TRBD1	TGCGCCAGCAGTCAATCTTTTTTTCGTGGACAGGGAAGCAACGAGCAGTACTTC	CASSQSFFRGQGSNEQYF